This T cell receptor beta chain appears in the sequencing data of a study of cytomegalovirus exposure and HLA in healthy donors. The study, taken as a whole, reports: Sequencing likely caused a cluster of highly shared sequence variants. Altogether, 164 TCR beta chains were recorded as cytomegalovirus-associated. While the bulk of TCR sequences proved rare, some public TCRs turned up in many donors.

Use of 60 Vbeta and 13 Jbeta primers characterized the PCR. Source study methods: Per a later analysis, the number of unique TCR beta chains was roughly 80 million, of which some 9.9 million were shared. Data came from immunoSEQ multiplex PCR; TCRdb stores just in-frame clones and leaves some out. V and J calls and clone size are as listed in that table; D and trimming were resolved from the DNA. The sample consists of just over 200,000 clones, 79% of them appearing once. The V end lost 1 base, the J end lost 0 bases, and 16 bases lay between the germline ends. CDR3 size: 18 residues. The germline gives CDR1 LNHDA, CDR2 SQIVND (reference sequence). As to this clone: The antigen is undetermined.

This clonotype was obtained from a man in his fifties or sixties in good health and CMV-seronegative. The V call is TRBV19, the J call TRBJ1-5, with a tentative D call TRBD1 (6 bases). Material: PBMCs. DNA of the CDR3: TGTGCCAGTAGTATAGTAGGACAGAGAGGTTATAGCAATCAGCCCCAGCATTTT. Protein sequence: CASSIVGQRGYSNQPQHF.